This T cell receptor beta chain appears in the sequencing data of a study of response to subunit inactivated influenza vaccine. A single record per CDR3 protein comes from TCRdb applying MiXCR to the RT-PCR reads. The profile shows 860,000 or so distinct CDR3 sequences, 21% of them singletons. Trimming removed 9 bases from V and 0 bases from J; junction bases left unmatched: 5. The CDR3 is 13 amino acids. From germline, CDR1 is SNHLY and CDR2 FYNNEI. The TCR comes from a man aged 45-60 years who received an inactivated influenza vaccine. V is TRBV2 and J is TRBJ2-7; 7 nucleotides align to TRBD2. Sample: PBMCs from blood, taken roughly 5 days after vaccination. The chain's CDR3 is CASRGGSSYEQYF. CDR3 in DNA: TGTGCCAGTAGGGGCGGGAGCTCCTACGAGCAGTACTTC.